This T cell receptor beta chain was observed in a study of blood T cell repertoires in COVID-19. For the study at large: The origin of the acute and convalescent COVID-19 samples was the United States, Italy and Spain.

The protocol was immunoSEQ multiplex PCR, while the TCRdb copy is restricted to in-frame clones and leaves out a portion. The top ten clones hold approximately 1.5% of a sample with about 300,000 clones, roughly 89% of them seen once. The CDR3 loop spans 14 amino acids. Trimming took 3 bases from V and 1 from J; bases not matched to a gene: 3. Germline CDR1 MNHEY, CDR2 SVGAGI. This clone is a singleton in its sample. This clonotype originated in a woman between 40 and 50 years old who had recovered from COVID-19. V gene TRBV6-5 combines with J gene TRBJ2-7; 7 positions agree with TRBD1. Sample: PBMCs or T cells enriched from blood (not recorded which). CDR3 amino acids: CASSYDRASYEQYF. In DNA form, the CDR3 reads TGTGCCAGCAGTTATGACAGGGCTTCCTACGAGCAGTACTTC.